The 16 T cell receptor beta chains presented below share a single source sample, sequenced in a study of cytomegalovirus exposure and HLA in healthy donors (dated 2017 in TCRdb). Receptor libraries were prepared by the immunoSEQ multiplex PCR assay. TCRdb carries this immuneACCESS record with in-frame sequences only. Its versions omit some clonotypes, under half of them owing to an unresolved V gene in the studies checked, with the rest unexplained. Recorded for this sample are 150,000 to 250,000 clones; around 83% of them occurred a single time. Roughly 13% of the sample goes to the ten largest clones. Sequencing was carried out using PBMCs. These receptors originate from a woman aged 25 to 39 in good health and CMV-seropositive.

The rearrangement uses TRBV11-3 and TRBJ2-1; 8 bases match TRBD2. Germline V gene data show CDR1 as SGHNT and CDR2 as YENEEA. This CDR3 has 18 residues. Trimming at V came to 3 bases and at J to 4 bases, leaving 14 bases not matched to a gene. Here the CDR3 DNA reads TGTGCCAGCAGCTTCACCGCGGGGGGAAGCGGATTTTACAATGAGCAGTTCTTC. Its protein product is CASSFTAGGSGFYNEQFF.

The rearrangement links TRBV5-1 to TRBJ1-1, with D possibly TRBD1 on 6 matching bases. CDR3 length equals 13 residues. Germline loops: CDR1 SGHRS, CDR2 YFSETQ. V dropped 4 bases and J dropped 1 base, with 8 bases sitting between them. The CDR3 loop is CASSTQGNTEAFF. In nucleotides, the CDR3 is TGCGCCAGCAGCACACAGGGGAACACTGAAGCTTTCTTT.

The CDR3 bases are TGTGCCAGCAGTCAAAAAGAGACCCAGTACTTC. Translated: CASSQKETQYF. The V and J genes are TRBV6-6 and TRBJ2-5; D remains unclear. Germline V gives CDR1 MNHNY, CDR2 SVGAGI (reference sequence). V lost 5 bases, J lost 3 bases, and 4 bases lay in between. This CDR3 has 11 amino acids.

V and J are TRBV4-1 and TRBJ2-1; the match to TRBD2 covers 8 bases. The length of the CDR3 is 15 residues. Germline V gene sequence: CDR1 MGHRA, CDR2 YSYEKL. After removal of 5 bases from V and 2 bases from J, the junction contained 5 bases not matched to a gene. CDR3: CASSYSGGTYNEQFF. For the CDR3, the DNA is TGCGCCAGCAGCTACAGCGGGGGCACCTACAATGAGCAGTTCTTC.

The CDR3 is CASSPPTGGDEQFF. The CDR3 DNA sequence: TGTGCCAGCAGCCCCCCGACAGGGGGCGATGAGCAGTTCTTC. The chain carries TRBV4-2 and TRBJ2-1; 10 bases match TRBD1. Germline lookup yields CDR1 LGHNA and CDR2 YNFKEQ. With V trimmed by 4 bases and J by 8 bases, 5 bases remained unmatched. This CDR3 contains 14 residues.

This chain joins TRBV14 and TRBJ1-1, with D hard to call. The germline V gene encodes CDR1 SGHDN and CDR2 FVKESK. This CDR3 is built from 13 residues. The V end lost 2 bases, the J end lost 0 bases, and 4 bases lay between the germline ends. The DNA of the CDR3 is TGTGCCAGCAGCCAACACATGAACACTGAAGCTTTCTTT. Translation: CASSQHMNTEAFF.

The genes are TRBV27 and TRBJ2-1; TRBD2 is a possible D gene (6 bases). CDR3 length: 13 residues. Germline V gives CDR1 MNHEY, CDR2 SMNVEV (reference sequence). V lost 7 bases, J lost 6 bases, and 13 bases lay in between. The CDR3 reads CASTWGDGNEQFF. The DNA for the CDR3 is TGTGCCAGCACCTGGGGGGATGGCAATGAGCAGTTCTTC.

V and J are TRBV27 and TRBJ2-3; D is perhaps TRBD1 (6 bases). The V gene's germline CDR1 is MNHEY and CDR2 SMNVEV (reference sequence). This CDR3 is built from 14 residues. V dropped 5 bases and J dropped 2 bases, with 11 bases sitting between them. This CDR3 reads CASSPDSYTDTQYF. The CDR3 DNA reads TGTGCCAGCAGTCCGGACAGTTACACAGATACGCAGTATTTT.

The rearrangement joins TRBV7-9 to TRBJ2-7; TRBD1 agrees at 8 bases. The V gene end was trimmed by 6 bases and the J gene end by 2 bases; junction bases not matched to a gene: 21. There are 19 residues in the CDR3. The germline V gene has CDR1 SEHNR and CDR2 FQNEAQ (reference sequence). The CDR3 DNA follows: TGTGCCAGCAGTCCCTCAGGCAGGGGGCATCGGGGAAGGCCCTACGAGCAGTACTTC. It translates to CASSPSGRGHRGRPYEQYF.

This chain connects TRBV7-2 to TRBJ2-7; 7 bases are a match to TRBD1. This CDR3 region has 14 residues. CDR1 and CDR2 from the germline V gene are SGHTA and FQGNSA. Trimming cost V 2 bases and J 0 bases; bases outside gene matches: 1. CDR3: CASSLTGVSYEQYF. The CDR3 DNA reads as TGTGCCAGCAGCTTAACAGGGGTCTCCTACGAGCAGTACTTC.

Turning to this clone: Mismatch with germline at one junction end may stem from a read error. V gene TRBV9 combines with J gene TRBJ2-1, with 11 bases lining up with TRBD1. Germline V gene lookup returns CDR1 SGDLS and CDR2 YYNGEE. The CDR3 is 11 residues long. In DNA, the CDR3 is TGTGCCAGCAGCGTAGAGGGACAGGGGGTCTTC. Translation gives CASSVEGQGVF.

This chain links TRBV5-6 with TRBJ2-7, with 7 bases matching TRBD1. Per germline, CDR1 SGHDT and CDR2 YYEEEE. V dropped 5 bases and J dropped 3; count of bases not matched to a gene: 11. The CDR3 covers 15 residues. The CDR3 DNA reads as TGTGCCAGCAGGTATGGGACAGACAAAAACTACGAGCAGTACTTC. It translates to CASRYGTDKNYEQYF.

The chain joins TRBV5-1 to TRBJ2-7; 9 positions agree with TRBD1. V shed 4 bases, J shed 3 bases, and the junction held 11 bases outside the gene matches. Germline CDR1 reads SGHRS; CDR2 reads YFSETQ. This CDR3 has 16 residues. The CDR3 loop reads CASSKYNRDRDYEQYF. In DNA form, the CDR3 reads TGCGCCAGCAGCAAATATAACCGGGACAGGGACTACGAGCAGTACTTC.

The CDR3 DNA reads as TGTGCCAGCAGTTCCAGACTAGCGGGAGCGTCTGAGCAGTACTTC. Protein sequence: CASSSRLAGASEQYF. This chain uses TRBV27 with TRBJ2-7; TRBD2 aligns across 12 bases. The CDR3 runs to 15 residues. Germline lookup yields CDR1 MNHEY and CDR2 SMNVEV (reference sequence). The junction had 8 bases not matched to a gene; V was cut back by 4 bases and J by 7 bases.

The chain employs TRBV11-2 and TRBJ1-1; weak D call: TRBD1 (5 bases). Germline V gene lookup returns CDR1 SGHAT and CDR2 FQNNGV. V was pared by 3 bases and J by 4 bases, with 12 bases between. There are 14 residues in the CDR3. The CDR3 reads CASSLGGRSTEAFF. In DNA form, the CDR3 reads TGTGCCAGCAGCTTGGGGGGAAGGAGCACTGAAGCTTTCTTT.

Only a few counts were recorded for this clone. The chain combines TRBV27 with TRBJ2-7, with no clear D. The CDR3 loop spans 13 amino acids. Germline lookup yields CDR1 MNHEY and CDR2 SMNVEV (reference sequence). Trimming pared 3 bases from V and 0 bases from J, leaving 6 bases between. CDR3: CASSFGPSYEQYF. The CDR3 DNA reads as TGTGCCAGCAGTTTTGGGCCCTCCTACGAGCAGTACTTC.